This T cell receptor beta chain is from a study of regulatory dendritic cells for organ transplantation (TCRdb year 2017). Background for the entire study: Before and after allostimulation with regulatory or mature dendritic cells, TCRbeta repertoires were sequenced from sorted naive and memory CD4+ and CD8+ T cells.

TCRbeta CDR3 regions were amplified by multiplexed two-step PCR using Vbeta-specific forward primers and Jbeta-specific reverse primers. Through the immunoSEQ service, the TCRbeta libraries were run on an Illumina instrument for sequencing. In the authors' own workflow: V, D and J genes were assigned using IMGT annotation, and counts were corrected for multiplex PCR bias using synthetic CDR3 analogues. The immunoSEQ Analyzer calculated repertoire clonality as one minus the normalized Shannon entropy. Clonal expansion was defined using Fisher's exact test with Benjamini-Hochberg false discovery rate control and a two-tailed threshold of P<0.01. Entries here come from immuneACCESS through TCRdb and include only in-frame sequences with V and J called. Some clones fail to appear in such tables; in the studies checked, an unresolved V gene covers under half of the shortfall, and the cause of the remainder is unknown. The V and J calls and clone size are taken from that table; D and trimming were inferred from the DNA. This sample is represented by 30,000 to 35,000 clones; roughly nine tenths of them were singletons. 0.05% to 0.065% of the sample belongs to the ten largest clones.

The research as a whole found: Expansion of memory CD8+ clones was induced by allostimulation in both subjects, but more limited expansion appeared to be induced by regulatory dendritic cells than by mature dendritic cells. Sequencing was done in only a couple of subjects, and the authors reported considerable heterogeneity between individuals in the alloreactive memory CD8+ T cell pool. Among the resting subsets, memory CD8+ T cells contained the most alloreactive TCR clonotypes. Naive CD4+ and CD8+ T cells showed highly diverse repertoires, whereas memory cells were less diverse and memory CD8+ cells were the most oligoclonal.

The CDR3 starts with the cysteine, ends with the phenylalanine, and has 15 residues. Just CDR3 DNA is preserved here, 45 bases in frame from base 1. The germline V gene encodes CDR1 SGHTA and CDR2 FQGTGA. Cut back by 3 bases and 3 bases, the V and J ends lie 13 bases apart. Naive T cells were sorted as CD45RA+ and memory T cells as CD45RO+ CD4+ or CD8+ cells by FACS. Two healthy control subjects provided the T cells used for TCR sequencing. Sorted T cell subsets that were not stimulated were used as baseline controls for the mixed lymphocyte reactions. The Qiagen DNeasy Blood & Tissue Kit was used for extraction of genomic DNA. Concerning this clone itself: This receptor's antigen is unknown. Base qualities are not provided; no much larger clone lies one nucleotide away.

This sequence uses TRBV7-3 and TRBJ2-3, and TRBD1 may be the D gene, going by 6 matching bases. Sequenced input: naive CD4+ T cells from blood. The sample's cell subset or site, from its label and the paper: CD45RA+ naive T cells. This receptor was taken from a human donor in good health. The sequenced DNA: TGTGCCAGCAGCTTCACAGGGATCCCTACAGATACGCAGTATTTT. It specifies CASSFTGIPTDTQYF.